The rows below give T cell receptor beta chains drawn from one sample of a study of shared clonotypes between healthy human individuals. The table came from immunoSEQ multiplex PCR; TCRdb's copy has only in-frame clones and leaves some out. Of roughly 680,000 clones in the sample, about two thirds were seen once. Sequenced input: memory CD4+ T cells sorted from blood. These receptors originate from a woman aged 25 to 39 in good health. Each CDR3 is given with its conserved first and last residue. Fields, in order: clone size, V gene, D gene, J gene, CDR3 DNA, CDR3 protein. D genes are given only for firm matches. Clone size is shown for a subset of rows, as once, few, many or a class of expanded clone.

size: NA; V: TRBV18; D: TRBD1; J: TRBJ2-1; DNA: TGTGCCAGCTCAGTAGACAGGGGTAGGTCCTACAATGAGCAGTTCTTC; CDR3: CASSVDRGRSYNEQFF
size: many; V: TRBV19; D: NA; J: TRBJ2-7; DNA: TGTGCCAGTAGTACGGACCGGGGGAATACGGCCTACGAGCAGTACTTC; CDR3: CASSTDRGNTAYEQYF
size: NA; V: TRBV12-5; D: NA; J: TRBJ1-6; DNA: TGTGCTAGTGTTCTGACAGCTCGCTCCTATAATTCACCCCTCCACTTT; CDR3: CASVLTARSYNSPLHF
size: many; V: TRBV10-3; D: NA; J: TRBJ1-1; DNA: TGTGCCATCAGTGAGTCCCAGGACCTGAACACTGAAGCTTTCTTT; CDR3: CAISESQDLNTEAFF
size: NA; V: TRBV4-1; D: NA; J: TRBJ2-6; DNA: TGCGCCAGCAGCCAACGTAGTCAATCGGGGGTCCCTGGGGCCAACGTCCTGACTTTC; CDR3: CASSQRSQSGVPGANVLTF
size: NA; V: TRBV5-5; D: NA; J: TRBJ1-5; DNA: TGTGCCAGCAGCTACACGGGACGGGGGAATCAGCCCCAGCATTTT; CDR3: CASSYTGRGNQPQHF
size: NA; V: TRBV28; D: NA; J: TRBJ1-2; DNA: TGTGCCAGCAGTCCCGTTGACATACGATCACGGTATGGCTACACCTTC; CDR3: CASSPVDIRSRYGYTF
size: NA; V: TRBV6-5; D: NA; J: TRBJ2-7; DNA: TGTGCCAGCAGTTACTCGATACCCACTTCGTCCTACGAGCAGTACTTC; CDR3: CASSYSIPTSSYEQYF
size: once; V: TRBV5-5; D: TRBD1; J: TRBJ1-1; DNA: TGTGCCAGCAGTCAGGGGGCGGGAACTGAAGCTTTCTTT; CDR3: CASSQGAGTEAFF
size: NA; V: TRBV5-1; D: NA; J: TRBJ2-5; DNA: TGCGCCAGCAGCGGGGAGGCGGCCGGGGGAGAGACCCAGTACTTC; CDR3: CASSGEAAGGETQYF
size: NA; V: TRBV29-1; D: NA; J: TRBJ2-1; DNA: TGCAGCGTGACTAGGGTTAATGAGCAGTTCTTC; CDR3: CSVTRVNEQFF
size: NA; V: TRBV6-6; D: NA; J: TRBJ2-7; DNA: TGTGCCAGCCGGGACATCCCCCACCCCGGGCAGTACTTC; CDR3: CASRDIPHPGQYF
size: NA; V: TRBV30; D: NA; J: TRBJ1-5; DNA: TGTGCCTGGAGTTACCCGAGACAGCGGGAACGGGATCAGCCCCAGCATTTT; CDR3: CAWSYPRQRERDQPQHF
size: NA; V: TRBV18; D: NA; J: TRBJ2-1; DNA: TGTGCCAGTTCTACGGCCGTTTACAATGAGCAGTTCTTC; CDR3: CASSTAVYNEQFF
size: NA; V: TRBV29-1; D: NA; J: TRBJ1-1; DNA: TGCAGCGTTGAACCACGGTTGAACACTGAAGCTTTCTTT; CDR3: CSVEPRLNTEAFF
size: NA; V: TRBV5-1; D: NA; J: TRBJ1-3; DNA: TGCGCCAGCAGCGTGATGGGGGGGTCTGGAAACACCATATATTTT; CDR3: CASSVMGGSGNTIYF
size: NA; V: TRBV10-3; D: NA; J: TRBJ1-1; DNA: TGTGCCATCAGTTCAACAGGGAACACTGAAGCTTTCTTT; CDR3: CAISSTGNTEAFF
size: NA; V: TRBV2; D: NA; J: TRBJ2-4; DNA: TGTGCCAGCAGCGAATCAGGGGTAAACATTCAGTACTTC; CDR3: CASSESGVNIQYF
size: NA; V: TRBV11-2; D: TRBD2; J: TRBJ2-1; DNA: TGTGCCAGCAGCTTAGGGTCGGGACTAGAATACAATGAGCAGTTCTTC; CDR3: CASSLGSGLEYNEQFF
size: NA; V: TRBV9; D: TRBD1; J: TRBJ2-3; DNA: TGTGCCAGCAGCGTAGGGAGCGGGACAGGGGAGACAGATACGCAGTATTTT; CDR3: CASSVGSGTGETDTQYF
size: NA; V: TRBV27; D: TRBD1; J: TRBJ2-1; DNA: TGTGCCAGCAGTTTACGACAGGGCACGGGGAATGAGCAGTTCTTC; CDR3: CASSLRQGTGNEQFF
size: NA; V: TRBV7-9; D: NA; J: TRBJ2-7; DNA: TGTGCCAGCAGCTTATCAGGGACCTCCTACGAGCAGTACTTC; CDR3: CASSLSGTSYEQYF
size: NA; V: TRBV6-1; D: TRBD2; J: TRBJ2-4; DNA: TGTGCCAGCAGTGCACTGGGACTAGCGGGAGTTTCGAACATTCAGTACTTC; CDR3: CASSALGLAGVSNIQYF
size: NA; V: TRBV2; D: NA; J: TRBJ1-4; DNA: TGTGCCAGCTCCCAAAGCCGGGGCGATAATGAAAAACTGTTTTTT; CDR3: CASSQSRGDNEKLFF
size: NA; V: TRBV15; D: NA; J: TRBJ2-2; DNA: TGTGCCACCAGCAGAGATCGGGGCAGGGAGCTGTTTTTT; CDR3: CATSRDRGRELFF
size: few; V: TRBV30; D: TRBD1; J: TRBJ2-7; DNA: TGTGCCTGGAACAGGGGGTACTACGAGCAGTACTTC; CDR3: CAWNRGYYEQYF
size: NA; V: TRBV4-1; D: NA; J: TRBJ1-2; DNA: TGCGCCAGCAGCCAAGATGTCGAACGGGTTGCGGGGGGCTACACCTTC; CDR3: CASSQDVERVAGGYTF
size: NA; V: TRBV19; D: TRBD1; J: TRBJ1-2; DNA: TGTGCCAGTAGTCTCACCTTACAGGGGGCCCGAGGCTACACCTTC; CDR3: CASSLTLQGARGYTF
size: NA; V: TRBV19; D: TRBD1; J: TRBJ1-2; DNA: TGTGCCAGTAGTATAAGGGACAGCGATATACGATATGGCTACACCTTC; CDR3: CASSIRDSDIRYGYTF
size: NA; V: TRBV6-5; D: NA; J: TRBJ2-7; DNA: TGTGCCAGCAGTTCGGAGGGTGGGTCTTTCGACGAGCAGTACTTC; CDR3: CASSSEGGSFDEQYF